Below, 3 T cell receptor beta chains from the same sample are listed, as sequenced in a study of CD8+CD57+ T cells in acquired aplastic anemia. Both TCR beta VDJ combination and CDR3 sequence profiling were carried out. Genomic DNA was the template for this profiling. MiXCR, run by TCRdb on the reads, gives a single entry per CDR3 protein. The sample lists around 400,000 distinct CDR3 sequences; roughly 68% were seen once. Material: sorted CD4+, CD8+, or CD8+CD57+ T cells (not recorded which) from PBMCs. These receptors came from a human donor in good health, serving as a control.

This clonotype appeared many times. The chain combines TRBV20-1 with TRBJ2-7, with TRBD1 as a possible D gene (5 bases). CDR1 and CDR2 from the germline V gene are DFQATT and SNEGSKA (reference sequence). CDR3 length: 11 amino acids. The germline V and J ends were trimmed by 2 bases and 7 bases, with 9 bases remaining between them. The CDR3: CSARQGREQYF. The CDR3 DNA sequence: TGCAGTGCTAGACAGGGCAGGGAGCAGTACTTC.

This clonotype has a single count. Because the CDR3 is missing its conserved closing phenylalanine or tryptophan, this is likely a read error. It is unclear where the CDR3 begins or ends on the DNA, so no DNA is shown, and the CDR3 is as TCRdb lists it. This rearrangement joins TRBV20-1 to TRBJ2-3; the table's D gene call, TRBD2, was not cross checked with the DNA. The CDR3 is 9 residues long, ends included. Germline assignment: CDR1 DFQATT and CDR2 SNEGSKA (reference sequence). The CDR3 sequence: CSASGRLAG.

V and J are TRBV7-6 and TRBJ2-7; no clear D. Germline lookup yields CDR1 SGHVS and CDR2 FNYEAQ. Deletions cut 3 bases from V and 9 bases from J, with 15 bases between. The CDR3 is 13 amino acids. For the CDR3, the DNA is TGTGCCAGCAGCTTCCAGAGCTCCTTCGCGCAGTACTTC. Encoded protein: CASSFQSSFAQYF.